This TCR beta chain was sequenced for a study of cytomegalovirus exposure and HLA in healthy donors. This clone was counted once. 60 Vbeta and 13 Jbeta primers were used in PCR. Data came from immunoSEQ multiplex PCR; TCRdb stores just in-frame clones and leaves some out. The sample holds under 130,000 clones, 74% seen once. The J segment lost 4 bases and the V segment lost 10 bases, leaving 5 bases of the junction unmatched. This CDR3 has 14 residues. The germline gives CDR1 MNHEY, CDR2 SMNVEV (reference sequence). The sample was PBMCs. V and J are TRBV27 and TRBJ2-1; 12 bases align to TRBD2. The clonotype originates from a man in his fifties or sixties in good health and CMV-seropositive. The CDR3 protein is CATRTSGVYNEQFF. The CDR3 nucleotides read TGTGCCACCCGGACTAGCGGGGTGTACAATGAGCAGTTCTTC.